Listed below are T cell receptor beta chains from one sample, sequenced in a study of blood T cell repertoires in COVID-19. TCRdb keeps only in-frame clones here, not all; method: immunoSEQ multiplex PCR. This table has some 54,000 clones, less than 90% appearing once. The specimen was peripheral blood. Source of these receptors: an older woman with acute or convalescent COVID-19. Both conserved end residues are part of each CDR3. The D gene is left open where the match is weak. The listing skips clone size in some rows; elsewhere it reads once, few, many or a size class.

few	TRBJ2-7	TRBV7-9	TRBD1	CASGTVVREQYF	TGTGCCAGTGGGACAGTGGTCCGCGAGCAGTACTTC
NA	TRBJ1-6	TRBV9	NA	CASSVEDGNNSPLHF	TGTGCCAGCAGCGTAGAGGACGGGAATAATTCACCCCTCCACTTT
few	TRBJ1-1	TRBV28	NA	CASSLGRNTEAFF	TGTGCCAGCAGTTTAGGGAGGAACACTGAAGCTTTCTTT
once	TRBJ2-1	TRBV24-1	TRBD1	CATSDGTGLSYNEQFF	TGTGCCACCAGTGATGGGACAGGTCTTTCCTACAATGAGCAGTTCTTC
NA	TRBJ1-5	TRBV24-1	NA	CATSDSYQPQHF	TGTGCCACCAGTGATTCATATCAGCCCCAGCATTTT
few	TRBJ1-1	TRBV5-5	NA	CASSVQGTAVLMNTEAFF	TGTGCCAGCAGCGTCCAGGGGACCGCCGTCCTTATGAACACTGAAGCTTTCTTT
NA	TRBJ2-1	TRBV3-1/TRBV3-2	TRBD2	CASSQGSGRDNEQFF	TGTGCCAGCAGCCAAGGTAGCGGGAGGGACAATGAGCAGTTCTTC
NA	TRBJ1-1	TRBV4-2	NA	CASSQEYKNTEAFF	TGTGCCAGCAGCCAAGAGTACAAGAACACTGAAGCTTTCTTT
NA	TRBJ1-1	TRBV12-5	NA	CASGLGLNTEAFF	TGTGCTAGTGGTCTAGGCTTGAACACTGAAGCTTTCTTT
NA	TRBJ2-7	TRBV7-9	NA	CASSLRGTRGSYEQYF	TGTGCCAGCAGCTTACGGGGGACCAGAGGGTCCTACGAGCAGTACTTC
few	TRBJ2-1	TRBV6-4	NA	CASSDSAVAGSDPRSYNEQFF	TGTGCCAGCAGTGACTCTGCAGTAGCCGGGAGCGACCCTCGCTCCTACAATGAGCAGTTCTTC
NA	TRBJ2-7	TRBV6-2/TRBV6-3	TRBD2	CASSRPSGGSYEQYF	TGTGCCAGCAGTCGCCCTAGCGGGGGGTCCTACGAGCAGTACTTC
NA	TRBJ2-1	TRBV7-3	NA	CASSLRRTPGLDEQFF	TGTGCCAGCAGCCTAAGAAGAACCCCGGGTCTGGATGAGCAGTTCTTC
NA	TRBJ2-1	TRBV7-3	NA	CASSLGTRNEQFF	TGTGCCAGCAGCCTTGGGACAAGGAATGAGCAGTTCTTC
few	TRBJ1-3	TRBV27	NA	CASSFGVGNTIYF	TGTGCCAGCAGTTTCGGGGTAGGAAACACCATATATTTT
NA	TRBJ1-2	TRBV27	NA	CASSLRRAANYGYTF	TGTGCCAGCAGTTTACGCAGGGCAGCTAACTATGGCTACACCTTC